Following are 31 T cell receptor beta chains from one sample sequenced in a study of cytomegalovirus exposure and HLA in healthy donors. A multiplex PCR was run with 60 Vbeta primers and 13 Jbeta primers. Profiled with immunoSEQ multiplex PCR; TCRdb holds only in-frame clones, not every one. The data contain under 150,000 clones, approximately 80% of them singletons. Sequencing was performed on PBMCs. All receptors derive from a woman in her thirties or forties in good health and CMV-seronegative.

The chain joins TRBV5-1 to TRBJ2-5; perhaps TRBD1 as D (6 bases). Germline V lookup: CDR1 SGHRS, CDR2 YFSETQ. The CDR3 totals 14 residues. V was trimmed by 1 base and J by 2 bases, leaving 9 bases between them. The CDR3 region has the DNA TGCGCCAGCAGCTTGTGGGGGCCTCAAGAGACCCAGTACTTC. This codes for CASSLWGPQETQYF.

The rearrangement uses TRBV15 and TRBJ1-2; 7 positions match TRBD1. The CDR3 consists of 14 residues. Germline V gene sequence: CDR1 LNHNV, CDR2 YYDKDF (reference sequence). The J segment lost 4 bases and the V segment lost 3 bases, leaving 5 bases of the junction unmatched. This CDR3 is CATSSRQGSYGYTF. CDR3 nucleotides: TGTGCCACCAGCAGCAGACAGGGAAGCTATGGCTACACCTTC.

This clone showed up just a few times. The CDR3: CASSLTGGAGEKLFF. The CDR3 coding sequence is TGTGCCAGCTCTCTAACAGGGGGCGCGGGCGAAAAACTGTTTTTT. The chain carries TRBV18 and TRBJ1-4; TRBD1 matches at 9 bases. This CDR3 region has 15 residues. Germline CDR1 reads KGHSH; CDR2 reads LQKENI. The V segment lost 6 bases and the J segment 8 bases; nucleotides outside the gene matches: 10.

This chain links TRBV19 with TRBJ1-6; D call uncertain. The V gene's germline CDR1 is LNHDA and CDR2 SQIVND (reference sequence). Trimming pared 3 bases from V and 13 bases from J, leaving 13 bases between. This CDR3 spans 13 amino acids. CDR3 DNA sequence: TGTGCCAGTAGTATTGAGGTGGTTCGGCCCCTCCACTTT. Amino acids: CASSIEVVRPLHF.

The chain carries TRBV28 and TRBJ2-7, with unresolved D. The V gene's germline CDR1 is MDHEN and CDR2 SYDVKM. The V end lost 2 bases, the J end lost 3 bases, and 5 bases lay between the germline ends. CDR3 length equals 12 residues. The CDR3 nucleotides read TGTGCCAGCAGTTTACCCGGCTACGAGCAGTACTTC. Translated: CASSLPGYEQYF.

CDR3 DNA sequence: TGCGCCAGCAGCTTTGAGACAGTCAATTCACCCCTCCACTTT. Its protein product is CASSFETVNSPLHF. The V call is TRBV5-1, the J call TRBJ1-6; D perhaps matches TRBD1 (5 bases). Germline V gene lookup returns CDR1 SGHRS and CDR2 YFSETQ. Trimming removed 2 bases from V and 7 bases from J, with 10 bases in between. The CDR3 is made up of 14 amino acids.

This chain connects TRBV11-3 to TRBJ2-5, with D unclear. The CDR3 contains 13 residues. Trimming pared 3 bases from V and 5 bases from J, leaving 10 bases between. CDR1 and CDR2 from the germline V gene are SGHNT and YENEEA. CDR3: CASSFARWETQYF. The CDR3 DNA follows: TGTGCCAGCAGCTTTGCCCGGTGGGAGACCCAGTACTTC.

A few counts support this clone. The rearrangement links TRBV21-1 to TRBJ2-7; the DNA was not compared with TRBD2, the D call given in the table. TRBV21-1 is classified as a pseudogene. This CDR3 region has 20 residues. The CDR3: CASSKAESLAGHTYNYEQYF. CDR3 coding DNA: TGTGCCAGCAGCAAAGCGGAGTCCCTAGCGGGGCATACGTACAACTACGAGCAGTACTTC.

This chain joins TRBV27 and TRBJ1-1; D perhaps matches TRBD1 (6 bases). Trimming removed 3 bases from V and 7 bases from J, with 12 bases in between. The CDR3 totals 13 residues. CDR1 is MNHEY, CDR2 SMNVEV, per germline (reference sequence). CDR3 nucleotides: TGTGCCAGCAGTTTCAGGGGCAGGGGTGAAGCTTTCTTT. Translation: CASSFRGRGEAFF.

The rearrangement links TRBV28 to TRBJ2-5; 8 nucleotides agree with TRBD2. The junction had 8 bases not matched to a gene; V was cut back by 4 bases and J by 4 bases. The CDR3 sequence is 15 residues long. CDR1 is MDHEN, CDR2 SYDVKM, per germline. As DNA, the CDR3 is TGTGCCAGCAGTTCGGCGGGGGGAATGGGAGAGACCCAGTACTTC. Translating gives CASSSAGGMGETQYF. The variable domain in full, completed from reference TRBV28 and TRBJ2-5, reads DVKVTQSSRYLVKRTGEKVFLECVQDMDHENMFWYRQDPGLGLRLIYFSYDVKMKEKGDIPEGYSVSREKKERFSLILESASTNQTSMYLCASSSAGGMGETQYFGPGTRLLVL.

This clone was seen a few times. V gene TRBV18 combines with J gene TRBJ1-4; D gene uncertain. Looked up from germline, CDR1 is KGHSH and CDR2 is LQKENI. This CDR3 is built from 13 residues. V lost 3 bases, J lost 6 bases, and 8 bases lay in between. CDR3 protein: CASSPIQDEKLFF. The CDR3 DNA follows: TGTGCCAGCTCACCTATTCAGGATGAAAAACTGTTTTTT.

The gene calls are TRBV13 and TRBJ2-1; TRBD2 might be the D (5 bases). Trimming pared 5 bases from V and 2 bases from J, leaving 13 bases between. The CDR3 sequence is 15 residues long. The V gene's germline CDR1 is PRHDT and CDR2 FYEKMQ (reference sequence). CDR3 in amino acids: CASSLRGNPYNEQFF. CDR3 nucleotide sequence: TGTGCCAGCAGCCTACGGGGAAACCCCTACAATGAGCAGTTCTTC. Full variable domain (remainder filled in from reference TRBV13 and TRBJ2-1): AAGVIQSPRHLIKEKRETATLKCYPIPRHDTVYWYQQGPGQDPQFLISFYEKMQSDKGSIPDRFSAQQFSDYHSELNMSSLELGDSALYFCASSLRGNPYNEQFFGPGTRLTVL.

This clone has just a few counts. This chain links TRBV2 with TRBJ1-4; TRBD1 might be the D (6 bases). The CDR3 length is 15 residues. V lost 7 bases, J lost 4 bases, and 16 bases lay in between. In germline, CDR1 is SNHLY, CDR2 FYNNEI. The CDR3 region is CASIKQGLGNEKLFF. The CDR3 coding sequence is TGTGCCAGCATTAAACAGGGATTGGGTAATGAAAAACTGTTTTTT.

This chain connects TRBV9 to TRBJ2-5, with TRBD2 matching 11 bases. The trim removed 5 bases at V and 7 bases at J, leaving 10 bases unmatched. The CDR3 has 15 amino acids. Germline CDR1 and CDR2: SGDLS and YYNGEE. The CDR3 sequence: CASRTGTSGTGTQYF. The CDR3 DNA follows: TGTGCCAGCAGGACCGGGACTAGCGGTACGGGGACCCAGTACTTC.

This clone was seen just once. The junction does not match germline at one end; this may be a read error. The gene calls are TRBV4-2 and TRBJ1-2; D uncertain. Looked up from germline, CDR1 is LGHNA and CDR2 is YNFKEQ. This CDR3 region has 15 residues. CDR3 coding DNA: TGTGCCGGCAGCCAGCCCAATTCACGGGGCTATGGCTACACCTTC. Amino acids: CAGSQPNSRGYGYTF.

In this sample, this clone turned up a few times. The chain employs TRBV5-1 and TRBJ1-6, with TRBD1 matching 7 bases. J was trimmed by 7 bases and V by 0 bases; bases with no gene match: 7. Germline CDR1 SGHRS, CDR2 YFSETQ. This CDR3 has 16 residues. This CDR3 reads CASSLAEAGGNSPLHF. The CDR3 region has the DNA TGCGCCAGCAGCTTGGCCGAGGCAGGGGGAAATTCACCCCTCCACTTT.

This chain links TRBV28 with TRBJ2-1; D perhaps matches TRBD1 (6 bases). This CDR3 contains 11 residues. Per the germline V gene, CDR1 is MDHEN and CDR2 is SYDVKM. The germline V and J ends were trimmed by 4 bases and 15 bases, with 13 bases remaining between them. CDR3 nucleotides: TGTGCCAGCAGTTCCAACAGGGTATCGTTCTTC. Protein sequence: CASSSNRVSFF.

This chain joins TRBV15 and TRBJ2-7; 10 nucleotides line up with TRBD1. The CDR3 sequence is 15 residues long. Germline V gene data show CDR1 as LNHNV and CDR2 as YYDKDF (reference sequence). Trimming at V came to 6 bases and at J to 2 bases, leaving 7 bases not matched to a gene. The CDR3 here is CATRKGQGMAYEQYF. CDR3 sequence (DNA): TGTGCCACCAGAAAGGGACAGGGGATGGCCTACGAGCAGTACTTC.

The V gene is TRBV29-1, the J gene TRBJ2-2, with D possibly TRBD2 on 5 matching bases. Germline V gene lookup returns CDR1 SQVTM and CDR2 ANQGSEA. The CDR3 length is 14 residues. The V end was cut by 6 bases, the J end by 4 bases, with 15 bases between. The CDR3 sequence is CSVGLLRGTGELFF. The DNA of the CDR3 is TGCAGCGTAGGACTCCTCCGGGGCACCGGGGAGCTGTTTTTT.

The V and J genes are TRBV7-9 and TRBJ1-2; no clear D. The CDR3 runs to 13 residues. V shed 8 bases and J shed 1 base, with 11 bases lying between them. Looked up from germline, CDR1 is SEHNR and CDR2 is FQNEAQ (reference sequence). This CDR3 is CASSGLVNYGYTF. As DNA, the CDR3 is TGTGCCAGCTCCGGACTGGTTAACTATGGCTACACCTTC.

The chain recombines TRBV5-1 with TRBJ1-2; D is ambiguous. Germline V gene lookup returns CDR1 SGHRS and CDR2 YFSETQ. V lost 0 bases, J lost 4 bases, and 10 bases lay in between. The CDR3 is 14 residues long. The CDR3 nucleotides are TGCGCCAGCAGCTTGGAGACGGGTCCCTATGGCTACACCTTC. Translated, it gives CASSLETGPYGYTF. The full variable domain, its missing parts supplied by reference TRBV5-1 and TRBJ1-2, is KAGVTQTPRYLIKTRGQQVTLSCSPISGHRSVSWYQQTPGQGLQFLFEYFSETQRNKGNFPGRFSGRQFSNSRSEMNVSTLELGDSALYLCASSLETGPYGYTFGSGTRLTVV.

This clone was counted once. The chain uses TRBV2 and TRBJ1-1; weak D call: TRBD1 (6 bases). The CDR3 has 19 residues. Trimming pared 1 base from V and 1 base from J, leaving 22 bases between. Germline V gene lookup returns CDR1 SNHLY and CDR2 FYNNEI. For the CDR3, the DNA is TGTGCCAGCAGTGAAGGCTGGGGACAAACAAAGGCGAGGAACACTGAAGCTTTCTTT. Translating gives CASSEGWGQTKARNTEAFF.

This chain joins TRBV28 and TRBJ1-6, with 8 nucleotides matching TRBD1. The CDR3 covers 14 residues. Per the germline V gene, CDR1 is MDHEN and CDR2 is SYDVKM. Trimming removed 4 bases from V and 8 bases from J; junction bases left unmatched: 4. CDR3 sequence: CASSWTGRDSPLHF. The CDR3 nucleotides read TGTGCCAGCAGTTGGACAGGGCGTGATTCACCCCTCCACTTT.

The rearrangement uses TRBV19 and TRBJ1-2; 9 nucleotides align to TRBD1. CDR1 and CDR2 (germline): LNHDA, SQIVND (reference sequence). Trimming removed 7 bases from V and 6 bases from J; junction bases left unmatched: 3. The CDR3 sequence is 12 residues long. CDR3 residues: CASTDRGNGYTF. Written as DNA, the CDR3 is TGTGCCAGTACCGACAGGGGGAATGGCTACACCTTC.

The chain links TRBV19 to TRBJ2-7; the match to TRBD1 covers 9 bases. The V and J ends lost 0 bases and 3 bases, in that order; junction bases with no gene match: 3. This CDR3 has 15 residues. From germline, CDR1 is LNHDA and CDR2 SQIVND (reference sequence). The CDR3 protein is CASSIEQGAYYEQYF. The CDR3, as DNA: TGTGCCAGTAGTATAGAACAGGGGGCATACTACGAGCAGTACTTC.

This clone was detected only a few times. The genes are TRBV9 and TRBJ1-2; D not certain. The CDR3 runs to 17 residues. Trimming pared 0 bases from V and 4 bases from J, leaving 19 bases between. CDR1 and CDR2 (germline): SGDLS, YYNGEE. The CDR3 DNA follows: TGTGCCAGCAGCGTAGATCTGTACGGGTCTTCCCTCTATGGCTACACCTTC. Translating gives CASSVDLYGSSLYGYTF.

In its sample, this clone was seen a few times. The rearrangement joins TRBV6-6 to TRBJ1-4, with 11 bases fitting TRBD1. The CDR3 contains 15 residues. CDR1 MNHNY and CDR2 SVGAGI come from the germline V gene (reference sequence). The trim removed 6 bases at V and 8 bases at J, leaving 8 bases unmatched. This chain's CDR3 is CASRTRTGGEEKLFF. Here the CDR3 DNA reads TGTGCCAGCAGAACTCGGACAGGGGGCGAGGAAAAACTGTTTTTT.

The chain recombines TRBV19 with TRBJ1-5; a possible D gene is TRBD1 (5 bases). V was clipped by 7 bases and J by 1 base, with 11 bases between them. Germline V gives CDR1 LNHDA, CDR2 SQIVND (reference sequence). This CDR3 region has 14 residues. This CDR3 is CASKETESNQPQHF. CDR3 DNA sequence: TGTGCCAGTAAAGAGACAGAAAGCAATCAGCCCCAGCATTTT.

The chain is built from TRBV6-5 and TRBJ1-1; D is unclear. Trimming removed 0 bases from V and 2 bases from J, with 7 bases in between. CDR1 and CDR2 from the germline V gene are MNHEY and SVGAGI. This CDR3 spans 14 amino acids. The CDR3 region is CASSYSSFNTEAFF. The CDR3 nucleotides read TGTGCCAGCAGTTACTCGAGTTTTAACACTGAAGCTTTCTTT.

V gene TRBV7-2 combines with J gene TRBJ2-3; 11 bases line up with TRBD2. Trimming cost V 4 bases and J 4 bases; bases outside gene matches: 10. CDR3 size: 17 residues. Germline assignment: CDR1 SGHTA and CDR2 FQGNSA. CDR3 protein: CASSSGSSGGGSDTQYF. Here the CDR3 DNA reads TGTGCCAGCAGCTCGGGAAGTAGCGGGGGGGGTTCAGATACGCAGTATTTT.

The table lists this clone with a few counts. The rearrangement links TRBV6-5 to TRBJ2-7, with D possibly matching TRBD1 (5 bases). This CDR3 has 14 amino acids. Germline V lookup: CDR1 MNHEY, CDR2 SVGAGI. V lost 4 bases, J lost 0 bases, and 10 bases lay in between. CDR3 DNA: TGTGCCAGCAGTTCGTTACAGGTCTCCTACGAGCAGTACTTC. Amino acids: CASSSLQVSYEQYF.